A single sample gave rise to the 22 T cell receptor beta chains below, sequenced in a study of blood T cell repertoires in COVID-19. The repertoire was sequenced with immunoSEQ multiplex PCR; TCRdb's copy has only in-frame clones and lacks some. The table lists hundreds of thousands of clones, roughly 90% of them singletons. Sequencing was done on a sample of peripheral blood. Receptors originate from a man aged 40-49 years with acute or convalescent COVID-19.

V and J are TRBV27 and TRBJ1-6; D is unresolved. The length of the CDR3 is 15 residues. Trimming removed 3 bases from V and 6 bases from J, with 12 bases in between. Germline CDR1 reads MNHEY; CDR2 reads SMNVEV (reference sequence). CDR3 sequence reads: CASSFKEVRNSPLHF. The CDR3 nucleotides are TGTGCCAGCAGTTTTAAGGAGGTACGTAATTCACCCCTCCACTTT.

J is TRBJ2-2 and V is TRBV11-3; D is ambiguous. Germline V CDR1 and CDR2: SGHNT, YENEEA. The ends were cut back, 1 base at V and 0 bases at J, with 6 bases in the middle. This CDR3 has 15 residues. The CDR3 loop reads CASSLASTNTGELFF. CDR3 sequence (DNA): TGTGCCAGCAGCTTAGCGAGTACGAACACCGGGGAGCTGTTTTTT.

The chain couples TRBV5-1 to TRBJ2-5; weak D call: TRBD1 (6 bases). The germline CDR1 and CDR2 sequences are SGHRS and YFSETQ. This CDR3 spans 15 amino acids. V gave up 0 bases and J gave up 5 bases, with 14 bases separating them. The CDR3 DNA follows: TGCGCCAGCAGCTTGGAGACGCGGACAGTGGAGACCCAGTACTTC. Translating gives CASSLETRTVETQYF.

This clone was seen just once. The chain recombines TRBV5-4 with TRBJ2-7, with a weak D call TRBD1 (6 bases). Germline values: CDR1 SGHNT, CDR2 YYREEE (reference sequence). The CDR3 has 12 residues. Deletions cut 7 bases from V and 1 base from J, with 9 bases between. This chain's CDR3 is CASGDRSYEQYF. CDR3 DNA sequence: TGTGCCAGCGGAGACAGGTCCTACGAGCAGTACTTC.

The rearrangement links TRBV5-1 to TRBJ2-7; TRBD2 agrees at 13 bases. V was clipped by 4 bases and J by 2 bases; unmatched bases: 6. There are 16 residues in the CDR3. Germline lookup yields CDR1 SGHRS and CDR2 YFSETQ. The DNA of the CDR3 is TGCGCCAGCAGCCCGGGACTAGCGGGGTTTACCTACGAGCAGTACTTC. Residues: CASSPGLAGFTYEQYF.

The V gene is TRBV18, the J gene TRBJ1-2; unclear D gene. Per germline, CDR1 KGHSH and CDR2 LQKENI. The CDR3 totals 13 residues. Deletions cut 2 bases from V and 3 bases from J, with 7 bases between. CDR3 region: CASSPEADYGYTF. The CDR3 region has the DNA TGTGCCAGCTCACCAGAGGCGGACTATGGCTACACCTTC.

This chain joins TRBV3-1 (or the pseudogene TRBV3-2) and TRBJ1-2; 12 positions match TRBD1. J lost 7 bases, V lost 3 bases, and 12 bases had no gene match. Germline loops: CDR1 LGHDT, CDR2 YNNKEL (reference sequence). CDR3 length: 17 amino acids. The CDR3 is CASSHRDRGQKRGGYTF. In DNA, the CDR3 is TGTGCCAGCAGCCACCGGGACAGGGGGCAAAAAAGGGGTGGCTACACCTTC.

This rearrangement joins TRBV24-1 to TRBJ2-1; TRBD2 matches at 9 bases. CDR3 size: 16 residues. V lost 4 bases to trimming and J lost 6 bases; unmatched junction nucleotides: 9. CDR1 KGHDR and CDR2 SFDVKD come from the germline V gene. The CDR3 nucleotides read TGTGCCACCAGTGACCGTTCTAGCGGGACCCGCAATGAGCAGTTCTTC. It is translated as CATSDRSSGTRNEQFF.

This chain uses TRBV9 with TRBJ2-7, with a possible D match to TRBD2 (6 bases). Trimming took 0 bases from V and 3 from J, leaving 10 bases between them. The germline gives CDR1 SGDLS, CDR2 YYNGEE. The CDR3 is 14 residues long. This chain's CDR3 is CASSVDGSDYEQYF. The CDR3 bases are TGTGCCAGCAGCGTAGACGGGAGTGACTACGAGCAGTACTTC.

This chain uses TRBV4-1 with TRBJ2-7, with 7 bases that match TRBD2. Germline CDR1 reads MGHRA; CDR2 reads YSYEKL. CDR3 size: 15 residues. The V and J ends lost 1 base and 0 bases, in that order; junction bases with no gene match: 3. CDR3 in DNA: TGCGCCAGCAGCCAAGTGGGGGGGGACTCCTACGAGCAGTACTTC. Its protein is CASSQVGGDSYEQYF.

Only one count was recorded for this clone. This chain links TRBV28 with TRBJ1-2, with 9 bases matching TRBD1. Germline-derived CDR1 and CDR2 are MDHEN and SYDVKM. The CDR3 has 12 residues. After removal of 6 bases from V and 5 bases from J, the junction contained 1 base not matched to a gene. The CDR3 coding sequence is TGTGCCAGCAGGGGACAGGGTTATGGCTACACCTTC. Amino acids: CASRGQGYGYTF.

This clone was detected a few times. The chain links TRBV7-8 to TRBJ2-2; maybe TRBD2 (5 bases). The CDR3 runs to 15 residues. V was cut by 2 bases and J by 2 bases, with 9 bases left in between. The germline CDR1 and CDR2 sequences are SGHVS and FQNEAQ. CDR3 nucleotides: TGTGCCAGCAGCTTATCAGCGGCTAACACCGGGGAGCTGTTTTTT. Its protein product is CASSLSAANTGELFF.

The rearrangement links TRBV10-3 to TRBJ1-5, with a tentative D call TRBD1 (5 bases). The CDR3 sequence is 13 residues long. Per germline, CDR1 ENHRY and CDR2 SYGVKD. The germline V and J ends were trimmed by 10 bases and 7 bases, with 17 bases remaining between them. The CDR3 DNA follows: TGTGCCACCCGGGGCCTGGGGGGGCAGCCCCAGCATTTT. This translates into CATRGLGGQPQHF.

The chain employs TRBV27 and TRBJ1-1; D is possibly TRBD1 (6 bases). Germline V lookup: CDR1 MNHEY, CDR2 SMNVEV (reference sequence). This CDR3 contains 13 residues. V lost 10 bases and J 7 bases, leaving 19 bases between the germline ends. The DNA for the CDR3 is TGTGCCACCTCGAGACTGGGGGCTATTGAAGCTTTCTTT. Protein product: CATSRLGAIEAFF.

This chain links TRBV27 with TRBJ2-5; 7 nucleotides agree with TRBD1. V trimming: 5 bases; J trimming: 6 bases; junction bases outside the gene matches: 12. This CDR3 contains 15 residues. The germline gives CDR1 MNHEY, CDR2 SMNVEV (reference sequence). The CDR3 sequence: CASSEQGPRVKTQYF. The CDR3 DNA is TGTGCCAGCAGTGAACAGGGGCCACGGGTAAAGACCCAGTACTTC.

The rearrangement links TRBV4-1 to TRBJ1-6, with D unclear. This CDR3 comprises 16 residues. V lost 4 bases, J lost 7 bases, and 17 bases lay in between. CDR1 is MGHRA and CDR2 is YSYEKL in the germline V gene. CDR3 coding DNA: TGCGCCAGCAGCCGGCATATCACAGCAGGCAATTCACCCCTCCACTTT. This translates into CASSRHITAGNSPLHF.

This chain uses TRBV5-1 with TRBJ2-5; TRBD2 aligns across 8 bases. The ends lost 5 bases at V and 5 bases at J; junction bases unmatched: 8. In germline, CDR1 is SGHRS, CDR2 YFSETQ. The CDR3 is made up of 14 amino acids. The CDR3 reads CASRPGLARETQYF. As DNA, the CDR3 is TGCGCCAGCAGACCCGGACTAGCACGGGAGACCCAGTACTTC.

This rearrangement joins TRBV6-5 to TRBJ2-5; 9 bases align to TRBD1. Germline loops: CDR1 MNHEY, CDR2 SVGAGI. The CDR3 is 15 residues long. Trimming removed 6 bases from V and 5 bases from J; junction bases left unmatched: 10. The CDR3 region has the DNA TGTGCCAGCAGGGTCGGGACAGGGTTGTGGGAGACCCAGTACTTC. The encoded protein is CASRVGTGLWETQYF.

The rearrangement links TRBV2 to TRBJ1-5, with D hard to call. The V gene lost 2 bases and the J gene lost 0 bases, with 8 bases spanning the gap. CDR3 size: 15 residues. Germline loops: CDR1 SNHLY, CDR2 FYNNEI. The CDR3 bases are TGTGCCAGCAGTGAATTGAGAAGTAGCAATCAGCCCCAGCATTTT. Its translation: CASSELRSSNQPQHF.

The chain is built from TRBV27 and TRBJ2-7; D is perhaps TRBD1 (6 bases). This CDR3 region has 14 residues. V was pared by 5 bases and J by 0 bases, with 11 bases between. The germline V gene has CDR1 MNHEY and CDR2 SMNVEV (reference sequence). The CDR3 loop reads CASSPTGISYEQYF. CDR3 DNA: TGTGCCAGCAGTCCGACAGGCATCTCCTACGAGCAGTACTTC.

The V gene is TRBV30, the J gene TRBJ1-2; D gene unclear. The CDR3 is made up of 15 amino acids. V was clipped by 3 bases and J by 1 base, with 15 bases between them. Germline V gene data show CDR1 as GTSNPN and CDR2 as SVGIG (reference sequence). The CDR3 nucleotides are TGTGCCTGGAGCGTCACGGGGTGGGGTAACTATGGCTACACCTTC. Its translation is CAWSVTGWGNYGYTF.

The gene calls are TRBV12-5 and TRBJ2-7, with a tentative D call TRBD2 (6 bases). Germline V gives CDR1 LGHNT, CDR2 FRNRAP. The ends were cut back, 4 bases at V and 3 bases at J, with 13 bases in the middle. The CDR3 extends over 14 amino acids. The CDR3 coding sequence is TGTGCTAGTGGTTCTGGGGGGTATGTCTACGAGCAGTACTTC. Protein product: CASGSGGYVYEQYF.